This T cell receptor beta chain was recovered during a study of regulatory T cells in long-lasting Graves disease. The table lists this clonotype with many counts. Arm-PCR of CDR3 regions with iRepertoire HTBI primers generated TCR beta libraries. Via MiXCR, TCRdb re-called the multiplex PCR reads, giving one row per CDR3 protein. The table records hundreds of thousands of distinct CDR3 sequences, 15% to 19% of them present only once. The time point here: newly diagnosed GD, antithyroid drugs for less than 3 months. Extracted PBMC RNA gave rise to the TCR library. Germline CDR1 is SGHRS and CDR2 is YFSETQ. The CDR3 is 15 residues long. V lost 1 base, J lost 2 bases, and 12 bases lay in between.

Sequencing was performed on peripheral blood mononuclear cells (PBMCs), taken at new diagnosis, from a patient treated with antithyroid drugs. The source of this sequence is a female donor with Graves disease. J is TRBJ1-1 and V is TRBV5-1; D uncertain. The CDR3 DNA sequence: TGCGCCAGCAGCTTGCTGGACCTAACCAACACTGAAGCTTTCTTT. As protein: CASSLLDLTNTEAFF.